This paragraph covers one TCR beta chain sequence. The protocol was immunoSEQ multiplex PCR, while the TCRdb copy is restricted to in-frame clones and leaves out a portion. This table holds hundreds of thousands of clones, approximately 86% found once. The record originates from a study of blood T cell repertoires in COVID-19. The receptor was derived from a woman between 25 and 40 years old who had recovered from COVID-19. Sequenced material: peripheral blood.

The CDR3 is CASSLVRDRPETQYF. The CDR3 DNA follows: TGTGCCAGCAGCTTAGTCAGGGATCGGCCAGAGACCCAGTACTTC. The chain combines TRBV11-2 with TRBJ2-5, with a possible D match to TRBD1 (5 bases). The V end was cut by 1 base, the J end by 4 bases, with 13 bases between. CDR1 is SGHAT, CDR2 FQNNGV, per germline. The length of the CDR3 is 15 residues.